The 17 T cell receptor beta chains in this list originate from one sample, sequenced in a study of blood T cell repertoires in COVID-19. TCRdb's table, derived via immunoSEQ multiplex PCR, lists solely in-frame clones and lacks some. Of 300,000 to 350,000 clones listed, around 87% are singletons. The material sequenced was peripheral blood. The source of these receptors is a man aged 18 to 29 with active or convalescent COVID-19.

The CDR3, as DNA: TGTGCCATCAGTGAGGCCCTCCTGGGGACAGGGCTGAATCAGCCCCAGCATTTT. Encoded protein: CAISEALLGTGLNQPQHF. This chain uses TRBV10-3 with TRBJ1-5, with 9 bases that match TRBD1. Germline CDR1 and CDR2: ENHRY and SYGVKD. Trimming took 2 bases from V and 4 from J; bases not matched to a gene: 12. The CDR3 is 18 residues long.

This chain links TRBV28 with TRBJ1-5, with D possibly being TRBD1 (6 bases). Germline assignment: CDR1 MDHEN and CDR2 SYDVKM. The CDR3 is 15 residues long. The ends were cut back, 6 bases at V and 0 bases at J, with 12 bases in the middle. This CDR3 reads CASSRQAYSNQPQHF. CDR3 bases: TGTGCCAGCAGCCGACAGGCCTATAGCAATCAGCCCCAGCATTTT.

The V gene is TRBV27, the J gene TRBJ2-7; no firm D call. Germline CDR1 MNHEY, CDR2 SMNVEV (reference sequence). The V and J ends lost 5 bases and 3 bases respectively, with 11 bases between them. The CDR3 contains 13 residues. CDR3 residues: CASSIRPSYEQYF. The DNA for the CDR3 is TGTGCCAGCAGTATCCGACCTAGCTACGAGCAGTACTTC.

The chain couples TRBV4-1 to TRBJ2-5; 7 bases align to TRBD2. The ends lost 3 bases at V and 9 bases at J; junction bases unmatched: 7. CDR1 is MGHRA and CDR2 is YSYEKL in the germline V gene. This CDR3 is built from 13 residues. Written as DNA, the CDR3 is TGCGCCAGCAGCCAGGGGGGGGACTACGCCCAGTACTTC. Amino acids: CASSQGGDYAQYF.

This chain uses TRBV15 with TRBJ2-3; TRBD2 might be the D (6 bases). This CDR3 contains 15 residues. Germline V gene data show CDR1 as LNHNV and CDR2 as YYDKDF (reference sequence). The V end lost 0 bases, the J end lost 1 base, and 8 bases lay between the germline ends. The CDR3 sequence: CATSRDSGGTDTQYF. In nucleotides, the CDR3 is TGTGCCACCAGCAGAGATAGCGGCGGCACAGATACGCAGTATTTT.

The rearrangement joins TRBV6-1 to TRBJ2-7; no firm D call. Trimming took off 5 bases at V and 7 bases at J, with 18 bases between the two ends. From germline, CDR1 is MNHNS and CDR2 SASEGT. The CDR3 consists of 14 residues. In nucleotides, the CDR3 is TGTGCCAGCAGTTCCCCGAGAGTACCGTGGGAGCAGTACTTC. It specifies CASSSPRVPWEQYF.

The V and J genes are TRBV5-5 and TRBJ2-5; the match to TRBD2 covers 12 bases. The CDR3 has 16 amino acids. Losses at the gene ends were 3 bases for V and 2 bases for J; bases not matched to a gene: 5. Germline V gene sequence: CDR1 SGHKS, CDR2 YYEKEE (reference sequence). The CDR3: CASSSGLAGPQETQYF. The CDR3 DNA follows: TGTGCCAGCAGCTCAGGACTAGCGGGACCACAAGAGACCCAGTACTTC.

The chain combines TRBV15 with TRBJ2-7; D is unclear. The CDR3 loop spans 16 amino acids. The V gene lost 3 bases and the J gene lost 3 bases, with 18 bases spanning the gap. Per the germline V gene, CDR1 is LNHNV and CDR2 is YYDKDF (reference sequence). CDR3 sequence: CATSSPIRENYYEQYF. The CDR3 bases are TGTGCCACCAGCAGTCCAATACGAGAAAACTACTACGAGCAGTACTTC.

V usage is TRBV7-9 and J usage is TRBJ2-7; 10 bases line up with TRBD1. Germline V gene lookup returns CDR1 SEHNR and CDR2 FQNEAQ (reference sequence). The CDR3 is 15 amino acids. The V segment lost 5 bases and the J segment 0 bases; nucleotides outside the gene matches: 4. The CDR3 DNA sequence: TGTGCCAGCAGCACCCGACAGGGGGCCTCCTACGAGCAGTACTTC. Translating it yields CASSTRQGASYEQYF.

The CDR3 loop reads CASSSGKDGYTF. The DNA of the CDR3 is TGTGCCAGCAGCTCCGGGAAAGATGGCTACACCTTC. The V gene is TRBV13, the J gene TRBJ1-2; no clear D. CDR3 length: 12 amino acids. V lost 4 bases to trimming and J lost 6 bases, with 9 bases between them. CDR1 and CDR2 from the germline V gene are PRHDT and FYEKMQ (reference sequence).

V and J are TRBV9 and TRBJ2-1; 13 nucleotides line up with TRBD2. Trimming removed 3 bases from V and 3 bases from J; junction bases left unmatched: 3. The CDR3 consists of 16 residues. Germline V gene data show CDR1 as SGDLS and CDR2 as YYNGEE. DNA for the CDR3: TGTGCCAGCAGCGGGACTAGCGGGGGAGGCTACAATGAGCAGTTCTTC. It yields the protein CASSGTSGGGYNEQFF.

The genes are TRBV18 and TRBJ2-5; 7 bases are shared with TRBD1. From germline, CDR1 is KGHSH and CDR2 LQKENI. The CDR3 totals 13 residues. The V gene end was trimmed by 5 bases and the J gene end by 5 bases; junction bases not matched to a gene: 5. The CDR3 nucleotides read TGTGCCAGCTCAGCGACAGGGACGGAGACCCAGTACTTC. This codes for CASSATGTETQYF. Supplemented by reference TRBV18 and TRBJ2-5, the full variable domain reads NAGVMQNPRHLVRRRGQEARLRCSPMKGHSHVYWYRQLPEEGLKFMVYLQKENIIDESGMPKERFSAEFPKEGPSILRIQQVVRGDSAAYFCASSATGTETQYFGPGTRLLVL.

The chain combines TRBV27 with TRBJ1-4, with D perhaps matching TRBD1 (6 bases). CDR1 is MNHEY, CDR2 SMNVEV, per germline (reference sequence). The CDR3 is 15 amino acids. Trimming pared 2 bases from V and 7 bases from J, leaving 14 bases between. For the CDR3, the DNA is TGTGCCAGCAGTTTAATAGGGGAGGGGGGTGAAAAACTGTTTTTT. Encoded protein: CASSLIGEGGEKLFF.

The chain has TRBV10-3 and TRBJ2-3, with 7 nucleotides matching TRBD2. CDR1 and CDR2 from the germline V gene are ENHRY and SYGVKD. This CDR3 comprises 15 residues. Germline trimming cut 4 bases from V and 3 bases from J; bases unmatched to any gene: 7. The CDR3 sequence is CAISVAGEGTDTQYF. The CDR3 nucleotides are TGTGCCATCAGTGTGGCGGGAGAGGGTACAGATACGCAGTATTTT.

The genes are TRBV19 and TRBJ1-1, with TRBD1 as a possible D gene (5 bases). The germline V and J ends were trimmed by 6 bases and 3 bases, with 11 bases remaining between them. Germline V gene sequence: CDR1 LNHDA, CDR2 SQIVND (reference sequence). There are 13 residues in the CDR3. The CDR3 coding sequence is TGTGCCAGTAGGTTAGGGGTTTACACTGAAGCTTTCTTT. It codes for CASRLGVYTEAFF.

The chain joins TRBV6-2 or TRBV6-3 to TRBJ1-1; 9 bases match TRBD1. The V gene end was trimmed by 4 bases and the J gene end by 4 bases; junction bases not matched to a gene: 10. The CDR3 runs 16 residues. Per germline, CDR1 MNHEY and CDR2 SVGEGT. The CDR3 sequence is CASSWIGTGLRTEAFF. In nucleotides, the CDR3 is TGTGCCAGCAGTTGGATCGGGACAGGGCTTCGCACTGAAGCTTTCTTT.

V and J are TRBV7-9 and TRBJ2-7; 7 bases map to TRBD1. V gave up 3 bases and J gave up 0 bases; unmatched junction bases: 2. Germline CDR1 SEHNR, CDR2 FQNEAQ (reference sequence). The CDR3 is made up of 14 amino acids. The CDR3 nucleotides read TGTGCCAGCAGCTTCCGGGACAGCTCCTACGAGCAGTACTTC. It is translated as CASSFRDSSYEQYF.